The rows below give T cell receptor beta chains drawn from one sample of a study of OX40 agonist ivuxolimab in advanced cancers. Data came from immunoSEQ multiplex PCR; TCRdb stores just in-frame clones and leaves some out. This table has 55,000 to 70,000 clones, around 86% appearing once. Material: CD4+ or CD8+ T cells sorted from blood, obtained in a trial of the OX40 agonist ivuxolimab. The receptor source for this set is an adult with an advanced solid tumor such as melanoma, head and neck, liver or kidney cancer. Each CDR3 is given with its conserved first and last residue. Fields, in order: J gene, V gene, clone size, CDR3 protein. The size of a clone is reported for some rows only, either as once, few or many, or as a class for expanded clones.

TRBJ2-1	TRBV2	NA	CASSASGAEYNEQFF
TRBJ1-5	TRBV27	NA	CASRAPQGFEDSNQPQHF
TRBJ1-2	TRBV11-3	NA	CASSFSKGAGYTF
TRBJ2-3	TRBV28	NA	CASSLRGGGHMDTQYF
TRBJ2-3	TRBV11-2	NA	CASSPGGGDTQYF
TRBJ2-2	TRBV5-6	NA	CASSFRTGTGELFF
TRBJ2-5	TRBV9	NA	CASSGGTSEETQYF
TRBJ2-2	TRBV4-1	NA	CASSQSSGELFF
TRBJ2-2	TRBV4-1	NA	CASSQKIVAAGELFF
TRBJ2-5	TRBV4-3	once	CASSQGGTGRWETQYF
TRBJ1-1	TRBV11-2	NA	CASSSAGYTEAFF
TRBJ1-5	TRBV6-1	NA	CASSVRQDNQPQHF
TRBJ1-6	TRBV10-3	few	CAISDRGQGNSPLHF
TRBJ1-6	TRBV6-5	NA	CASSPGRDGSPLHF
TRBJ2-4	TRBV18	once	CASSPDRSSDIQYF
TRBJ1-1	TRBV6-5	once	CASSYWGKNTEAFF
TRBJ1-1	TRBV19	NA	CASSLFTEAFF
NA	TRBV5-4	NA	CASSLDQGAYEQYF
TRBJ2-1	TRBV5-1	NA	CASSDQTGAQQFF
TRBJ2-1	TRBV16	NA	CASSLAREDEQFF
TRBJ2-3	TRBV9	once	CASSLSSLGNTDTQYF
TRBJ1-1	TRBV5-1	NA	CASSPEGSGAFF
TRBJ2-3	TRBV7-9	NA	CASSLGVGQADTQYF
TRBJ1-1	TRBV12-5	NA	CASGLGPVTEAFF
TRBJ1-1	TRBV7-8	few	CASSATGTDTEAFF
TRBJ1-1	TRBV6-1	once	CASSEGQGWNTEAFF
TRBJ2-1	TRBV11-2	NA	CASSQGPSLAGGPEQFF
TRBJ2-3	TRBV9	NA	CASSEGGLTDTQYF
TRBJ1-1	TRBV9	NA	CASSERGLSTEAFF
TRBJ1-1	TRBV7-6	NA	CASSPDTAEAFF
TRBJ1-5	TRBV28	once	CASSLAPAYSNQPQHF
TRBJ1-4	TRBV27	NA	CASSLWGATNEKLFF
TRBJ1-2	TRBV2	NA	CASTVVQGYTF
TRBJ2-2	TRBV10-3	NA	CAISESTGLAGMATGELFF
TRBJ2-7	TRBV30	NA	CAWSPQGYEQYF
TRBJ2-1	TRBV30	once	CARQGNHYEQFF
TRBJ1-1	TRBV6-1	NA	CASSVRDDTEAFF
TRBJ2-1	TRBV6-6	once	CASSYEGTGNNEQFF
TRBJ1-1	TRBV11-2	NA	CASSRRLDRPNTEAFF
TRBJ1-1	TRBV10-3	NA	CAIRGEPSTEAFF
TRBJ2-1	TRBV10-1	NA	CASSRRDRASNNEQFF
TRBJ2-5	TRBV5-1	NA	CASSFWPEKETQYF
TRBJ2-2	TRBV2	NA	CASSPSGANTGELFF
TRBJ1-1	TRBV7-8	NA	CASGPGFGPNTEAFF
TRBJ2-1	TRBV28	NA	CASSLDRAYNEQFF
TRBJ1-5	TRBV7-2	once	CASSLAGTNNQPQHF
TRBJ2-5	TRBV7-3	NA	CASSYSGEETQYF
TRBJ1-2	TRBV7-3	NA	CASSLTGPMSHGYTF